This TCR beta chain emerged from a study of T cells in Graves' hyperthyroidism and ophthalmopathy. CDR3 length: 11 residues. The V and J ends lost 5 bases and 5 bases respectively, with 9 bases between them. Germline V gene data show CDR1 as DFQATT and CDR2 as SNEGSKA (reference sequence). Used for diagnoses were clinical symptoms, serum thyroxine and TRAb, thyroid ultrasound and orbital computed tomography. RNA transcripts yielded amplified TCR beta CDR3 regions. An initial round of RT-PCR targeting the TCR CDR3 relied on the HTBI primer set. MiXCR, run by TCRdb on the multiplex PCR reads, gives a single entry per CDR3 protein. The sample has about 540,000 distinct CDR3 sequences; around 46% are singletons.

Sequenced material: peripheral blood or thyroid tissue (not recorded which). The chain carries TRBV20-1 and TRBJ2-5; D tentatively reads TRBD1 or TRBD2 (5 bases each). The origin of this receptor is a woman aged 18-35 years with Graves' hyperthyroidism. The CDR3 region is CSAHGTETQYF. The DNA for the CDR3 is TGCAGTGCTCACGGGACCGAGACCCAGTACTTC.